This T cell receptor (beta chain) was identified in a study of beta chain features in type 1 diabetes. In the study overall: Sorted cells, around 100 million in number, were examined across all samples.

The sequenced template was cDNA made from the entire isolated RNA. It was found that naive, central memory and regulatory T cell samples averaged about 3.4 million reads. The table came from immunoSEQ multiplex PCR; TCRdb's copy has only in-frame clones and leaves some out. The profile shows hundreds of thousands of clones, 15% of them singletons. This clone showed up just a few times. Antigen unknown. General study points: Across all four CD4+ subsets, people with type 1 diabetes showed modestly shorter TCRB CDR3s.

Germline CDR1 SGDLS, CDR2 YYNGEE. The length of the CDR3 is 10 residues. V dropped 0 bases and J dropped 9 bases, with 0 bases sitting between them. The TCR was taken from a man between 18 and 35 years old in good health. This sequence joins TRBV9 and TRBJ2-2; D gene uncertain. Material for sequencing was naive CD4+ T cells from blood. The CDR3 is CASSVGELFF. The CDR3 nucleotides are TGTGCCAGCAGCGTAGGGGAGCTGTTTTTT.